These 3 T cell receptor beta chains were all obtained from the same sample, sequenced in a study of cytomegalovirus exposure and HLA in healthy donors. TCRdb keeps only in-frame clones here, not all; method: immunoSEQ multiplex PCR. The sample lists fewer than 200,000 clones, around 85% occurring once. The sequenced material came from PBMCs. Source of these receptors: a man aged 18 to 29 in good health and CMV-seropositive.

The chain uses TRBV27 and TRBJ1-3; D unclear. This CDR3 is built from 14 residues. Germline values: CDR1 MNHEY, CDR2 SMNVEV (reference sequence). Trimming took 5 bases from V and 3 from J, leaving 11 bases between them. DNA for the CDR3: TGTGCCAGCAGTCCAGCGCCGGGTGGAAACACCATATATTTT. It specifies CASSPAPGGNTIYF.

The CDR3 bases are TGTGCCAGCAGTTTAGAAGGCGGGCCAACTAATGAAAAACTGTTTTTT. Amino acids: CASSLEGGPTNEKLFF. The J gene is TRBJ1-4, the V gene TRBV6-5; D not resolved. Between the trimmed V and J ends, which lost 4 bases and 0 bases, there was a span of 12 bases. The CDR3 length is 16 residues. Germline V gives CDR1 MNHEY, CDR2 SVGAGI.

The chain is built from TRBV4-1 and TRBJ2-3, with 12 bases matching TRBD2. Looked up from germline, CDR1 is MGHRA and CDR2 is YSYEKL. CDR3 length: 17 residues. V shed 6 bases, J shed 1 base, and the junction held 8 bases outside the gene matches. The CDR3 coding sequence is TGCGCCAGCAGGTCTTCTAGCGGGGGGGTGGGCACAGATACGCAGTATTTT. Translating gives CASRSSSGGVGTDTQYF.